Included here is one T cell receptor (beta chain) sequence, with context. A much larger clone lies a single base off, so this may be a read error. The source of the sample is a study of T-cell memory formation after mild COVID-19. The CDR3 contains 15 residues. TCRdb independently ran MiXCR on the 5' RACE reads; one entry per CDR3 protein. Of about 210,000 distinct CDR3 sequences in the sample, about 10% were seen once. The source of this sequence is a man younger than 30 who had mild COVID-19 (a few samples of this study predate the infection). Cell type and time point are not known. The material sequenced was PBMCs or a T cell subset sorted from them (not recorded which). The J gene is TRBJ1-5, the V gene TRBV12-3 or TRBV12-4; the match to TRBD1 covers 11 bases. The DNA of the CDR3 is TGTGCCAGCAGCCTCGGACAGGGGGCAGGTCAGCCCCAGCAATTT. Protein: CASSLGQGAGQPQQF.